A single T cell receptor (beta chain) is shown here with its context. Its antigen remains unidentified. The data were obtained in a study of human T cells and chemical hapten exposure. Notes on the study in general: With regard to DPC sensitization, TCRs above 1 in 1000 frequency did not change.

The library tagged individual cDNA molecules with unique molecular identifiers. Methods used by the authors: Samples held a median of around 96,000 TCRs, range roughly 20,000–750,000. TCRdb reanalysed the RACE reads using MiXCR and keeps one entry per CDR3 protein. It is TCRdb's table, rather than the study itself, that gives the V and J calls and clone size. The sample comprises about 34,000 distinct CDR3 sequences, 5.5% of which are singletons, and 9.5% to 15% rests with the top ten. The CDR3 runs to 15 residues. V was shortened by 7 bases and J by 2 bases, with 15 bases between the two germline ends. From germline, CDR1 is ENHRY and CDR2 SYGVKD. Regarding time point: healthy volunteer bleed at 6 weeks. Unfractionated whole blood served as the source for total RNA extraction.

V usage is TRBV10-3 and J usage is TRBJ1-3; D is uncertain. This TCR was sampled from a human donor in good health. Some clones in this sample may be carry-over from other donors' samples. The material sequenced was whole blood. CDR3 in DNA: TGTGCCATCATGAGATGGGAGTCCCCTGGAAACACCATATATTTT. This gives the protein CAIMRWESPGNTIYF.